This T cell receptor beta chain was documented in a study of blood T cell repertoires in COVID-19. As for the study in general: The United States, Italy and Spain supplied acute and convalescent COVID-19 samples. T cells, B-cell-depleted T cells, or PBMCs provided the cDNA or gDNA that served as material.

This clone was seen only once. V was pared by 3 bases and J by 1 base, with 4 bases of the junction left unmatched. From germline, CDR1 is SEHNR and CDR2 FQNEAQ (reference sequence). The CDR3 runs to 15 residues. The data were produced by immunoSEQ multiplex PCR, yet TCRdb's version contains in-frame clones alone and is incomplete. The table lists about 66,000 clones, 86% of them singletons. This chain joins TRBV7-9 and TRBJ2-7, with TRBD1 matching over 9 bases. Sequencing was carried out using peripheral blood. The clonotype was recovered from a man aged 50 to 60 with active COVID-19. The CDR3 protein is CASSFTDRGSYEQYF. Written as DNA, the CDR3 is TGTGCCAGCAGCTTTACGGACAGGGGATCCTACGAGCAGTACTTC.